This entry describes one TCR beta chain. Its antigen is not known. Disease duration was under 3 months in the ophthalmopathy patients, who also had a Clinical Activity Score of at least 3 and a NOSPECS grade of at least 4. Amplified TCR beta CDR3 regions came from RNA transcripts. HTBI primers were used for first-round RT-PCR of the TCR CDR3. TCRdb itself ran the multiplex PCR reads through MiXCR, one entry per CDR3 protein. The profile covers 560,000 or so distinct CDR3 sequences, with around 20% appearing a single time and about half taken by the ten largest. The sample belongs to a study of T cells in Graves' hyperthyroidism and ophthalmopathy. Study-level information: Peripheral blood was drawn at first diagnosis, prior to all treatment.

Findings of the study overall: Most expanded thyroid clonotypes above 0.001 also appeared in blood. Ophthalmopathy was model-predicted a median about 6.9 months pre-onset.

Sequencing used blood. The clonotype was recovered from a man in his forties with Graves' ophthalmopathy.

CDR3 loop: CSATRDTSYEQYF. As DNA, the CDR3 is TGCAGTGCTACCCGGGACACCTCCTACGAGCAGTACTTC. The V gene is TRBV20-1, the J gene TRBJ2-7; maybe TRBD1 (6 bases). The CDR3 loop spans 13 amino acids. Between the trimmed V and J ends, which lost 4 bases and 0 bases, there was a span of 10 bases. Germline lookup yields CDR1 DFQATT and CDR2 SNEGSKA (reference sequence).